The clone carrying this T cell receptor beta chain was observed a single time. Antigen unknown. Per the authors' pipeline: Out-of-frame sequences were removed, leaving a few million distinct TCRbeta sequences. Clones were read by immunoSEQ multiplex PCR, and TCRdb kept only the in-frame ones, dropping some. That table furnishes V, J and clone size, whereas the DNA furnished D and trimming. The sample shows about 92,000 clones, 75% to 85% of them seen only once. The entry originates in a study of memory CD4+ T cells and cytomegalovirus serostatus. Study as a whole: This sample comes from healthy Belgian adults, about nine CMV seropositive, approximately 25 seronegative. Study results and limitations: Of around 160 reported CMV TCRbeta sequences, around 62 were found in memory CD4+ repertoires. A US-trained random forest predicted CMV serostatus with median AUC roughly 0.91.

Losses at the gene ends were 4 bases for V and 7 bases for J; bases not matched to a gene: 11. The CDR3 covers 15 residues. Per the germline V gene, CDR1 is MGHRA and CDR2 is YSYEKL. The sort gate was single viable CD3+CD4+CD8-CD45RO+ cells for memory CD4+ T cells. This receptor was identified in an adult in good health and CMV-seropositive. The sample was memory CD4+ T cells from blood. The chain employs TRBV4-1 and TRBJ1-2, with 8 bases lining up with TRBD1. As DNA, the CDR3 is TGCGCCAGCAGCCGGACACCGACAGGGGAGGTTGGCTACACCTTC. This encodes CASSRTPTGEVGYTF.